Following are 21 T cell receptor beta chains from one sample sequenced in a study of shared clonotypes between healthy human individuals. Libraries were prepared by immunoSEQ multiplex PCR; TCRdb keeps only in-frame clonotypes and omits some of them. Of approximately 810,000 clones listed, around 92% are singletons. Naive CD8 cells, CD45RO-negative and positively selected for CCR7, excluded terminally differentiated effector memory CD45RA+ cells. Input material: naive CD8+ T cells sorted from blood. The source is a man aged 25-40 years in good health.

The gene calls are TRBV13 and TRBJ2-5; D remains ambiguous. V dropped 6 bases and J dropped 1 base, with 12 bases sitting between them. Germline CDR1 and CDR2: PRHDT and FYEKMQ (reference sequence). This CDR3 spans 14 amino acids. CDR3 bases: TGTGCCAGCAGTCGATTCTGGGGCCAAGAGACCCAGTACTTC. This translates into CASSRFWGQETQYF.

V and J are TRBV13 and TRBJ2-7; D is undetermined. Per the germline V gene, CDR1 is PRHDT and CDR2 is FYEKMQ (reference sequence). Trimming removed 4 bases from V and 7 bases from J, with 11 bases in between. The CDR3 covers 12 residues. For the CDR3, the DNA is TGTGCCAGCAGCTCATGGGTGGGGGAGCAGTACTTC. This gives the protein CASSSWVGEQYF.

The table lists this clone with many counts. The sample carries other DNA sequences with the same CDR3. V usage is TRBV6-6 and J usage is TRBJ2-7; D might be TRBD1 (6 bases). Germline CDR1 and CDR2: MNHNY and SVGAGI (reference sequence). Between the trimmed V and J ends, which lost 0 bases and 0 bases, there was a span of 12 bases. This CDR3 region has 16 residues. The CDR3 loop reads CASSYSGGTSSYEQYF. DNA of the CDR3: TGTGCCAGCAGTTACTCTGGGGGCACCAGCTCCTACGAGCAGTACTTC.

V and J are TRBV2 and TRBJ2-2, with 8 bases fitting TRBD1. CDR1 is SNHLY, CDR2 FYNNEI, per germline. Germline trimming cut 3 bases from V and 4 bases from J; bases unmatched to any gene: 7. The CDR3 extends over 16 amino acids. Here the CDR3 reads CASSDPDRVFTGELFF. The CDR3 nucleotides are TGTGCCAGCAGTGATCCGGACAGGGTATTCACCGGGGAGCTGTTTTTT.

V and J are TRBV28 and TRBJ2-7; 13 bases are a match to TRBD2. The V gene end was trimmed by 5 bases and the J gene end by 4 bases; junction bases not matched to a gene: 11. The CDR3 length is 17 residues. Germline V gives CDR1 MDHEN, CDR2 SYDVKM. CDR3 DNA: TGTGCCAGCAGTCCGATTGGACTAGCGGGAGTCCAATACGAGCAGTACTTC. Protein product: CASSPIGLAGVQYEQYF. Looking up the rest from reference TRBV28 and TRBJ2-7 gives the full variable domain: DVKVTQSSRYLVKRTGEKVFLECVQDMDHENMFWYRQDPGLGLRLIYFSYDVKMKEKGDIPEGYSVSREKKERFSLILESASTNQTSMYLCASSPIGLAGVQYEQYFGPGTRLTVT.

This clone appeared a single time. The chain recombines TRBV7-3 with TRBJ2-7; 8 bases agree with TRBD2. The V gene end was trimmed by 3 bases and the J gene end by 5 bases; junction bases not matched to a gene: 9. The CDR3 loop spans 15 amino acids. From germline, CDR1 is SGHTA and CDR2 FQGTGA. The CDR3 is CASSLAGGGLDEQYF. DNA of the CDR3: TGTGCCAGCAGCTTGGCGGGAGGTGGATTGGACGAGCAGTACTTC.

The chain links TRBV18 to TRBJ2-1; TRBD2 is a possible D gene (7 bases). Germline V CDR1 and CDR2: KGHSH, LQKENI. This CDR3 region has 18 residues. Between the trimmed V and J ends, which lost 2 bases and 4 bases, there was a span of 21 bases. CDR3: CASSPMVSGGGSYNEQFF. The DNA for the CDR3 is TGTGCCAGCTCACCAATGGTCTCCGGGGGCGGGAGTTACAATGAGCAGTTCTTC.

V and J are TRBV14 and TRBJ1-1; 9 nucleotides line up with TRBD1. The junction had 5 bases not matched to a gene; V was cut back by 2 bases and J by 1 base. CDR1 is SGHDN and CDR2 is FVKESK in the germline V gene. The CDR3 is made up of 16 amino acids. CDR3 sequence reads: CASSQLDRGKNTEAFF. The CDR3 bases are TGTGCCAGCAGCCAATTGGACAGGGGCAAGAACACTGAAGCTTTCTTT.

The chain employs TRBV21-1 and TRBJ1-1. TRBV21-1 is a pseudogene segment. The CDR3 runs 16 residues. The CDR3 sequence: CASSTMVATHRTEAFF. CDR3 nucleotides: TGTGCCAGCAGTACAATGGTAGCTACACATCGCACTGAAGCTTTCTTT.

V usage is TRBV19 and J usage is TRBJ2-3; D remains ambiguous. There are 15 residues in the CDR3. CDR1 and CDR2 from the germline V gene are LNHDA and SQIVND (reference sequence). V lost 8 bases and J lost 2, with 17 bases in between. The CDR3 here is CASQTSPRLTDTQYF. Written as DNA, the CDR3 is TGTGCCAGTCAAACCTCACCCCGTCTCACAGATACGCAGTATTTT.

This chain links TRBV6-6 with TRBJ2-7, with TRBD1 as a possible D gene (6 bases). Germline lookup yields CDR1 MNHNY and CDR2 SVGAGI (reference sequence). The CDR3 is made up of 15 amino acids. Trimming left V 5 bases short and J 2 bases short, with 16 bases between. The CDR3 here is CASSNPGDGPYEQYF. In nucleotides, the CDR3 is TGTGCCAGCAGTAACCCAGGGGACGGGCCCTACGAGCAGTACTTC.

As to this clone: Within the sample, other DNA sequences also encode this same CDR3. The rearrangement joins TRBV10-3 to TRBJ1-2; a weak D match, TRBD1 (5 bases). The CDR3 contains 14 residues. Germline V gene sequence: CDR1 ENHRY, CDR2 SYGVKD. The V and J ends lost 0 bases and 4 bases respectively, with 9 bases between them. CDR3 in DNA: TGTGCCATCAGTGAGTCTGGAGGGACCTATGGCTACACCTTC. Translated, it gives CAISESGGTYGYTF.

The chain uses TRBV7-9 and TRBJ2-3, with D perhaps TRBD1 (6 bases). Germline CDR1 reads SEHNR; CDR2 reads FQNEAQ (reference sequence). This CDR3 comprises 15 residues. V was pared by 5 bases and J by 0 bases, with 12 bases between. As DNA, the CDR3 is TGTGCCAGCAGCCCGTGGACAGAAAGCACAGATACGCAGTATTTT. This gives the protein CASSPWTESTDTQYF.

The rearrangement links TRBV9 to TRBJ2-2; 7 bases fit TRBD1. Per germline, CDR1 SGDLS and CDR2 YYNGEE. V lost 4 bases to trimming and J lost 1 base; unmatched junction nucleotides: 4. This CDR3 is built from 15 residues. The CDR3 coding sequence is TGTGCCAGCAGCCTTCGGACAGGGAACACCGGGGAGCTGTTTTTT. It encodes CASSLRTGNTGELFF.

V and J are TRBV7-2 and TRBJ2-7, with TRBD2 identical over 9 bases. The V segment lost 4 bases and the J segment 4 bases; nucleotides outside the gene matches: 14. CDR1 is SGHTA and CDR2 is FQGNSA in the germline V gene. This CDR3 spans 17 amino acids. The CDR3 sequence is CASSSYVGGRVPYEQYF. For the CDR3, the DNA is TGTGCCAGCAGCTCGTACGTTGGCGGGAGGGTGCCTTACGAGCAGTACTTC. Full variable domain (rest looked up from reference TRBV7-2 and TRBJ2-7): GAGVSQSPSNKVTEKGKDVELRCDPISGHTALYWYRQSLGQGLEFLIYFQGNSAPDKSGLPSDRFSAERTGGSVSTLTIQRTQQEDSAVYLCASSSYVGGRVPYEQYFGPGTRLTVT.

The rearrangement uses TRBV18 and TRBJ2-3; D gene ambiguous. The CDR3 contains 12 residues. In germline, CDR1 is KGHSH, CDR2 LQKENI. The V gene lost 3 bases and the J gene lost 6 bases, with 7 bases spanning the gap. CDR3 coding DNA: TGTGCCAGCTCACCGGAGTTGGATACGCAGTATTTT. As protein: CASSPELDTQYF.

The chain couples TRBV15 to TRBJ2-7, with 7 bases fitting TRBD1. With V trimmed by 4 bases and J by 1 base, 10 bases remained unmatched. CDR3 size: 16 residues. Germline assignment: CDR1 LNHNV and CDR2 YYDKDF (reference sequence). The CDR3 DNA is TGTGCCACCAGCACTTTCCGGGACAGCATATCCTACGAGCAGTACTTC. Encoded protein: CATSTFRDSISYEQYF.

CDR3 region: CASSIENRYEQYF. The CDR3 nucleotides read TGTGCCAGCAGCATAGAGAACCGCTACGAGCAGTACTTC. The V call is TRBV5-5, the J call TRBJ2-7; D remains ambiguous. The V end was cut by 4 bases, the J end by 3 bases, with 11 bases between. The CDR3 loop spans 13 amino acids. Germline CDR1 reads SGHKS; CDR2 reads YYEKEE (reference sequence). The full variable domain, rest sourced from reference TRBV5-5 and TRBJ2-7, is DAGVTQSPTHLIKTRGQQVTLRCSPISGHKSVSWYQQVLGQGPQFIFQYYEKEERGRGNFPDRFSARQFPNYSSELNVNALLLGDSALYLCASSIENRYEQYFGPGTRLTVT.

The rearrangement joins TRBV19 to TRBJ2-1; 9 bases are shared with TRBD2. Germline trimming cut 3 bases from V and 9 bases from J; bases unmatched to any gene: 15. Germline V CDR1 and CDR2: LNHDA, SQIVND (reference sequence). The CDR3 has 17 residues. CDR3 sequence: CASSMSLAGTPAGEQFF. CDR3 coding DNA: TGTGCCAGTAGTATGAGTCTAGCGGGGACCCCCGCGGGTGAGCAGTTCTTC.

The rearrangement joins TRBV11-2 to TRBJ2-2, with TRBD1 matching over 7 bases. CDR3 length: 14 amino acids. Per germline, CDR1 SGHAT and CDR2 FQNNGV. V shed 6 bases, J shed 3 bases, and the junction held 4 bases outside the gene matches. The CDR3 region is CASRPGTDTGELFF. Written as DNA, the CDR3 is TGTGCCAGCAGGCCCGGGACAGACACCGGGGAGCTGTTTTTT.

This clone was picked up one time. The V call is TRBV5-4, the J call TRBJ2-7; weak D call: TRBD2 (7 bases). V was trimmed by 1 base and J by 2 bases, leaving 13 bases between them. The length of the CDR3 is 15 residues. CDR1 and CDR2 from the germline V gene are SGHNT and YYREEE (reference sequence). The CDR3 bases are TGTGCCAGCAGCTTGAGGGGGACTAAACCCTACGAGCAGTACTTC. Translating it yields CASSLRGTKPYEQYF.